These 27 T cell receptor beta chains originate from one sample sequenced in a study of blood T cell repertoires in COVID-19. Clones were sequenced by immunoSEQ multiplex PCR, and TCRdb holds only the in-frame ones, with some missing. The repertoire holds approximately 260,000 clones, with less than 85% as singletons. The sample was peripheral blood. These receptors were taken from a man in his 60s who had recovered from COVID-19.

As DNA, the CDR3 is TGTGCCAGCAGCTTAAGACTAAACAATGAGCAGTTCTTC. It codes for CASSLRLNNEQFF. The chain carries TRBV7-2 and TRBJ2-1; possibly TRBD2 for D (5 bases). This CDR3 spans 13 amino acids. The germline CDR1 and CDR2 sequences are SGHTA and FQGNSA. V was shortened by 2 bases and J by 5 bases, with 7 bases between the two germline ends. Full variable domain (missing parts from reference TRBV7-2 and TRBJ2-1): GAGVSQSPSNKVTEKGKDVELRCDPISGHTALYWYRQSLGQGLEFLIYFQGNSAPDKSGLPSDRFSAERTGGSVSTLTIQRTQQEDSAVYLCASSLRLNNEQFFGPGTRLTVL.

This clone was counted only a few times. V usage is TRBV3-1 (or the pseudogene TRBV3-2) and J usage is TRBJ2-1; TRBD1 agrees at 9 bases. The CDR3 totals 16 residues. CDR1 and CDR2 from the germline V gene are LGHDT and YNNKEL (reference sequence). V lost 5 bases and J lost 4; bases outside the gene matches: 9. The DNA of the CDR3 is TGTGCCAGCAGCGACATTGGGACAGGGTTATACAATGAGCAGTTCTTC. This translates into CASSDIGTGLYNEQFF.

The genes are TRBV5-5 and TRBJ2-4; 10 positions match TRBD2. Germline trimming cut 4 bases from V and 7 bases from J; bases unmatched to any gene: 11. The CDR3 contains 16 residues. Germline CDR1 reads SGHKS; CDR2 reads YYEKEE (reference sequence). The CDR3 loop reads CASSTQSGRAENIQYF. The CDR3 coding sequence is TGTGCCAGCAGCACCCAAAGCGGGAGGGCCGAGAACATTCAGTACTTC.

The V gene is TRBV19, the J gene TRBJ1-5, with D maybe TRBD1 (6 bases). The CDR3 sequence is 14 residues long. V lost 11 bases, J lost 0 bases, and 14 bases lay in between. The germline V gene encodes CDR1 LNHDA and CDR2 SQIVND (reference sequence). CDR3 bases: TGTGCCTCCCGGGACACAGATAGCAATCAGCCCCAGCATTTT. Translated, it gives CASRDTDSNQPQHF.

This chain connects TRBV19 to TRBJ1-5; D is unresolved. CDR1 and CDR2 (germline): LNHDA, SQIVND (reference sequence). Trimming took 5 bases from V and 0 from J, leaving 11 bases between them. CDR3 length: 15 residues. The CDR3 here is CASSVAADSNQPQHF. The CDR3 DNA reads as TGTGCCAGTAGTGTGGCTGCCGATAGCAATCAGCCCCAGCATTTT.

The gene calls are TRBV7-6 and TRBJ2-5; 8 bases are a match to TRBD1. Looked up from germline, CDR1 is SGHVS and CDR2 is FNYEAQ. The CDR3 has 16 residues. V lost 1 base, J lost 2 bases, and 6 bases stayed unmatched. CDR3 DNA sequence: TGTGCCAGCAGCTTAGGACAGGGGATGTATCAAGAGACCCAGTACTTC. Protein sequence: CASSLGQGMYQETQYF.

The V call is TRBV7-3, the J call TRBJ1-1, with 7 bases that match TRBD1. Germline assignment: CDR1 SGHTA and CDR2 FQGTGA. V gave up 5 bases and J gave up 10 bases; unmatched junction bases: 13. The CDR3 has 14 residues. The CDR3 nucleotides read TGTGCCAGCAGCCCCGACAGGGCCCGGGGGTCAGCTTTCTTT. Translating gives CASSPDRARGSAFF.

The chain combines TRBV6-1 with TRBJ2-7, with 11 bases aligning to TRBD2. Germline V CDR1 and CDR2: MNHNS, SASEGT. The V segment lost 2 bases and the J segment 3 bases; nucleotides outside the gene matches: 9. The CDR3 spans 17 residues. The CDR3 sequence: CASSENTGTSGFYEQYF. The CDR3 nucleotides read TGTGCCAGCAGTGAAAACACAGGGACTAGCGGATTCTACGAGCAGTACTTC.

The V call is TRBV28, the J call TRBJ1-2; D is ambiguous. CDR1 is MDHEN and CDR2 is SYDVKM in the germline V gene. The CDR3 sequence is 13 residues long. The V and J ends lost 5 bases and 2 bases respectively, with 9 bases between them. The CDR3 nucleotides read TGTGCCAGCAGTACTACACCGAACTATGGCTACACCTTC. It specifies CASSTTPNYGYTF.

This chain uses TRBV12-3 or TRBV12-4 with TRBJ2-5, with D perhaps TRBD2 (5 bases). The CDR3 runs 12 residues. Trimming left V 8 bases short and J 5 bases short, with 12 bases between. The CDR3 DNA reads as TGTGCCAGCCGTCGGGGAAGGGAGACCCAGTACTTC. Translated, it gives CASRRGRETQYF.

The V gene is TRBV7-2, the J gene TRBJ2-3, with 8 bases lining up with TRBD2. Germline V CDR1 and CDR2: SGHTA, FQGNSA. V was pared by 5 bases and J by 3 bases, with 7 bases of the junction left unmatched. This CDR3 comprises 15 residues. The CDR3 region has the DNA TGTGCCAGCAGCAACACGGGGGGGCCAACAGATACGCAGTATTTT. Encoded protein: CASSNTGGPTDTQYF.

The chain combines TRBV6-5 with TRBJ1-2; the D gene is possibly TRBD1 (5 bases). The CDR3 is 15 residues long. Germline V gene data show CDR1 as MNHEY and CDR2 as SVGAGI. The germline V and J ends were trimmed by 6 bases and 3 bases, with 17 bases remaining between them. The CDR3 sequence is CASSNPRGGHYGYTF. For the CDR3, the DNA is TGTGCCAGCAGCAATCCTCGGGGGGGTCACTATGGCTACACCTTC.

The chain carries TRBV5-1 and TRBJ2-2; 7 nucleotides line up with TRBD1. The CDR3 consists of 15 residues. Germline CDR1 is SGHRS and CDR2 is YFSETQ. Trimming cost V 4 bases and J 4 bases; bases outside gene matches: 7. The chain's CDR3 is CASSPGTAGTGELFF. As DNA, the CDR3 is TGCGCCAGCAGCCCCGGGACAGCTGGCACCGGGGAGCTGTTTTTT.

This chain links TRBV5-1 with TRBJ2-7; 7 bases fit TRBD2. This CDR3 has 15 residues. Unmatched junction bases numbered 13, after V lost 4 bases and J lost 6 bases. The germline gives CDR1 SGHRS, CDR2 YFSETQ. Here the CDR3 reads CASSLYGLESGEQYF. CDR3 nucleotide sequence: TGCGCCAGCAGCCTATACGGACTAGAATCGGGCGAGCAGTACTTC.

The CDR3 DNA is TGCGCCAGCCGGAGAGCCTATAGCAATCAGCCCCAGCATTTT. It translates to CASRRAYSNQPQHF. V usage is TRBV10-1 and J usage is TRBJ1-5; D remains unclear. CDR3 length equals 14 residues. V was clipped by 8 bases and J by 0 bases, with 11 bases between them. Germline CDR1 and CDR2: WNHNN and SYGVQD (reference sequence).

The J gene is TRBJ2-1, the V gene TRBV5-4; no reliable D call. V gave up 2 bases and J gave up 10 bases, with 13 bases separating them. CDR3 length: 13 residues. The germline gives CDR1 SGHNT, CDR2 YYREEE (reference sequence). The CDR3 DNA follows: TGTGCCAGCAGCTTCGGTCTAGTCGGCGAGCAGTTCTTC. Its translation: CASSFGLVGEQFF. Variable domain in full (rest from reference TRBV5-4 and TRBJ2-1): ETGVTQSPTHLIKTRGQQVTLRCSSQSGHNTVSWYQQALGQGPQFIFQYYREEENGRGNFPPRFSGLQFPNYSSELNVNALELDDSALYLCASSFGLVGEQFFGPGTRLTVL.

CDR3 bases: TGTGCCAGCAGCTACAGCCAGGGGGCGGTTAAATACGAGCAGTACTTC. Its protein is CASSYSQGAVKYEQYF. The rearrangement joins TRBV7-9 to TRBJ2-7; 8 bases fit TRBD1. The CDR3 is 16 amino acids. Germline V gene data show CDR1 as SEHNR and CDR2 as FQNEAQ (reference sequence). With 4 bases clipped from V and 4 bases from J, the junction kept 12 bases outside the gene matches. Using reference TRBV7-9 and TRBJ2-7 for the parts outside the CDR3, the full variable domain is DTGVSQNPRHKITKRGQNVTFRCDPISEHNRLYWYRQTLGQGPEFLTYFQNEAQLEKSRLLSDRFSAERPKGSFSTLEIQRTEQGDSAMYLCASSYSQGAVKYEQYFGPGTRLTVT.

This clone was seen once. This chain links TRBV5-1 with TRBJ2-2; tentatively, D is TRBD1 (6 bases). Germline-derived CDR1 and CDR2 are SGHRS and YFSETQ. This CDR3 has 15 amino acids. Trimming removed 7 bases from V and 3 bases from J, with 16 bases in between. This CDR3 reads CASGQRGFDTGELFF. The CDR3 DNA follows: TGCGCCAGCGGACAGAGAGGCTTTGACACCGGGGAGCTGTTTTTT.

The chain is built from TRBV4-1 and TRBJ2-7; TRBD2 matches at 12 bases. V gave up 1 base and J gave up 4 bases; unmatched junction bases: 2. Germline-derived CDR1 and CDR2 are MGHRA and YSYEKL. The CDR3 totals 15 residues. CDR3 region: CASSQASGRDYEQYF. The CDR3 DNA is TGCGCCAGCAGCCAAGCTAGCGGGAGGGATTACGAGCAGTACTTC.

The V call is TRBV5-6, the J call TRBJ2-2; 8 bases are shared with TRBD1. J lost 1 base, V lost 3 bases, and 5 bases had no gene match. This CDR3 region has 16 residues. CDR1 is SGHDT and CDR2 is YYEEEE in the germline V gene. This CDR3 reads CASSWAGQVNTGELFF. CDR3 nucleotide sequence: TGTGCCAGCAGCTGGGCGGGACAGGTGAACACCGGGGAGCTGTTTTTT.

This clone was seen a handful of times. Other DNA sequences in this sample translate to the same CDR3. The V call is TRBV6-1, the J call TRBJ2-2; 10 bases align to TRBD2. From germline, CDR1 is MNHNS and CDR2 SASEGT. Germline trimming cut 3 bases from V and 6 bases from J; bases unmatched to any gene: 1. CDR3 size: 14 residues. CDR3 amino acids: CASSELAGAGELFF. CDR3 bases: TGTGCCAGCAGTGAGCTAGCGGGGGCCGGGGAGCTGTTTTTT.

This clone was recorded a few times. The V call is TRBV4-2, the J call TRBJ2-7, with a tentative D call TRBD1 (5 bases). Trimming stripped 2 bases from V and 0 bases from J, with 11 bases between. CDR3 length equals 15 residues. CDR1 LGHNA and CDR2 YNFKEQ come from the germline V gene. CDR3 sequence reads: CASSQTGDPSYEQYF. The CDR3 region has the DNA TGTGCCAGCAGCCAAACAGGAGATCCCTCCTACGAGCAGTACTTC.

Only a few counts were recorded for this clone. This chain joins TRBV18 and TRBJ1-1; no reliable D call. V lost 2 bases to trimming and J lost 6 bases, with 10 bases between them. CDR3 length: 13 amino acids. CDR1 is KGHSH, CDR2 LQKENI, per germline. The CDR3 region has the DNA TGTGCCAGCTCACCAGACAAGCCGGCTGAAGCTTTCTTT. Its protein is CASSPDKPAEAFF.

The chain combines TRBV7-8 with TRBJ2-7; TRBD2 aligns across 11 bases. Germline V gives CDR1 SGHVS, CDR2 FQNEAQ. V lost 4 bases to trimming and J lost 6 bases; unmatched junction nucleotides: 11. The CDR3 loop spans 16 amino acids. Here the CDR3 DNA reads TGTGCCAGCAGCTGGAGACTAGCGGGGCCCGGGGGCGAGCAGTACTTC. Translation gives CASSWRLAGPGGEQYF.

The genes are TRBV4-1 and TRBJ2-7, with D tentatively TRBD1 (5 bases). In germline, CDR1 is MGHRA, CDR2 YSYEKL. Trimming removed 6 bases at V and 0 bases at J, with 15 bases between. The CDR3 consists of 15 residues. CDR3 sequence reads: CASRQKKTGSYEQYF. The DNA of the CDR3 is TGCGCCAGCAGGCAAAAGAAAACAGGCTCCTACGAGCAGTACTTC.

The chain couples TRBV6-5 to TRBJ1-1, with TRBD1 matching over 10 bases. The trim removed 2 bases at V and 0 bases at J, leaving 3 bases unmatched. CDR1 and CDR2 (germline): MNHEY, SVGAGI. The CDR3 is 16 amino acids. The CDR3 DNA follows: TGTGCCAGCAGTTACGGGACAGGGGTCATGAACACTGAAGCTTTCTTT. This gives the protein CASSYGTGVMNTEAFF.

The chain has TRBV19 and TRBJ2-3; D possibly corresponds to TRBD2 (5 bases). Trimming took 3 bases from V and 3 from J, leaving 13 bases between them. Germline CDR1 and CDR2: LNHDA and SQIVND (reference sequence). The CDR3 spans 15 residues. In DNA, the CDR3 is TGTGCCAGTAGTATCGGAGGAATGGCAACAGATACGCAGTATTTT. This translates into CASSIGGMATDTQYF.